This T cell receptor (beta chain) was sequenced during a study of T cells after yellow fever vaccination. TCR cDNA, made by 5'RACE template switching, carried an added universal primer site and UMIs. Each CDR3 protein is one row after TCRdb ran MiXCR on the 5' RACE reads. This sample carries about 350,000 distinct CDR3 sequences, roughly 4.3% of them seen once, and the ten largest clones take roughly 25%. Trimming cost V 3 bases and J 1 base, with 10 bases left between them. The CDR3 consists of 15 residues. Germline CDR1 and CDR2: SGHTA and FQGNSA. The study, taken as a whole, reports: Most clones from primary vaccination were detected again post-booster (roughly 95% CD4, about 88% CD8). Compared with primary, the secondary response was weaker and peaked at day 5, not 15.

There are many counts of this clonotype. As yet, its antigen is unknown. This clonotype was sampled from a man younger than 30 who received the YFV17D yellow fever vaccine. The genes are TRBV7-2 and TRBJ2-1; D not certain. Source: PBMCs, taken 5 days after the yellow fever booster vaccination. Written as DNA, the CDR3 is TGTGCCAGCAGCTTTTGGCGAATATCCTACAATGAGCAGTTCTTC. Translation gives CASSFWRISYNEQFF. The whole variable domain, remainder taken from reference TRBV7-2 and TRBJ2-1, is GAGVSQSPSNKVTEKGKDVELRCDPISGHTALYWYRQSLGQGLEFLIYFQGNSAPDKSGLPSDRFSAERTGGSVSTLTIQRTQQEDSAVYLCASSFWRISYNEQFFGPGTRLTVL.